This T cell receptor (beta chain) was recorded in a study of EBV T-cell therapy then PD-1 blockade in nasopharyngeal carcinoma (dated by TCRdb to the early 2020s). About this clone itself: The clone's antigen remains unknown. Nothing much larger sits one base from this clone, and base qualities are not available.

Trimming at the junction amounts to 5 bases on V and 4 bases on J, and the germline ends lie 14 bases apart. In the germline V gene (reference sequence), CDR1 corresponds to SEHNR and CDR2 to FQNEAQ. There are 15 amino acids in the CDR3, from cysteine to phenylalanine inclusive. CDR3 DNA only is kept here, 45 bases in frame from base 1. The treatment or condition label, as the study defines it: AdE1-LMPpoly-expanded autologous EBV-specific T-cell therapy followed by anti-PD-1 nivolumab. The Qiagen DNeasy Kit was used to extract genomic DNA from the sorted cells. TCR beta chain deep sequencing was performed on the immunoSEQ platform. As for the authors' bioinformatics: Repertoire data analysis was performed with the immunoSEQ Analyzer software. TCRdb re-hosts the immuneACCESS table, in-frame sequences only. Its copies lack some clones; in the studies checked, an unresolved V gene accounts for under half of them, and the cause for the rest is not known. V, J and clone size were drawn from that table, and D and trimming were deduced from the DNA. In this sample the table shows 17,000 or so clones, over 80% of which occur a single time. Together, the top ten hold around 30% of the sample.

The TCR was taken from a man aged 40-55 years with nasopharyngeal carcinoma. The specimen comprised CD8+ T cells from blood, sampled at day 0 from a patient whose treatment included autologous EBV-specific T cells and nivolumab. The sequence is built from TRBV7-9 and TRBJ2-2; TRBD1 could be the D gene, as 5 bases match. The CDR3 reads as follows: CASSPPWGSTGELFF. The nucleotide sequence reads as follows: TGTGCCAGCAGCCCCCCGTGGGGCAGCACCGGGGAGCTGTTTTTT. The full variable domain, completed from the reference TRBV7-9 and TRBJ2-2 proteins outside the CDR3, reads DTGVSQNPRHKITKRGQNVTFRCDPISEHNRLYWYRQTLGQGPEFLTYFQNEAQLEKSRLLSDRFSAERPKGSFSTLEIQRTEQGDSAMYLCASSPPWGSTGELFFGEGSRLTVL.